The 18 T cell receptor beta chains below all came from one sample that was sequenced in a study of T cell repertoires in cytomegalovirus infection. Their recognized antigens are unknown. In TCRdb, the reads were re-called with MiXCR into one record per CDR3 protein. The sample carries hundreds of thousands of distinct CDR3 sequences, about 30% recorded once. The sample here was cultured CD8+ T cells from PBMCs, taken from culture after CMV antigen stimulation. Receptor source: a human donor in good health (CMV status not recorded). Some clones in this sample may be carry-over from other donors' samples.

This clonotype was seen repeatedly, ten times or more. The chain combines TRBV7-8 with TRBJ2-1; D uncertain. The CDR3 runs to 13 residues. Germline-derived CDR1 and CDR2 are SGHVS and FQNEAQ. V lost 1 base, J lost 8 bases, and 9 bases lay in between. The CDR3 DNA reads TGTGCCAGCAGCTTAGGGCTACACGATGAGCAGTTCTTC. This gives the protein CASSLGLHDEQFF.

J is TRBJ2-7 and V is TRBV5-6; 7 positions agree with TRBD2. The germline gives CDR1 SGHDT, CDR2 YYEEEE. Losses at the gene ends were 4 bases for V and 6 bases for J; bases not matched to a gene: 7. This CDR3 is built from 13 residues. The CDR3 DNA sequence: TGTGCCAGCAGCCCCGGGGGGACGAGCGAGCAGTACTTC. Its protein is CASSPGGTSEQYF. Full variable domain (remainder filled in from reference TRBV5-6 and TRBJ2-7): DAGVTQSPTHLIKTRGQQVTLRCSPKSGHDTVSWYQQALGQGPQFIFQYYEEEERQRGNFPDRFSGHQFPNYSSELNVNALLLGDSALYLCASSPGGTSEQYFGPGTRLTVT.

This clonotype has at least ten counts. This chain links TRBV7-8 with TRBJ1-6; 7 nucleotides match TRBD1. Trimming at V came to 5 bases and at J to 4 bases, leaving 8 bases not matched to a gene. The CDR3 sequence is 16 residues long. Looked up from germline, CDR1 is SGHVS and CDR2 is FQNEAQ. CDR3 sequence reads: CASSRGRDRYNSPLHF. DNA for the CDR3: TGTGCCAGCAGCCGGGGCCGGGACAGATATAATTCACCCCTCCACTTT.

This clonotype turned up a few times. Here the CDR3 DNA reads TGTGCCTCAGGGGAGAGCTTCCAAGAGACCCAGTACTTC. Its protein is CASGESFQETQYF. This rearrangement joins TRBV12-3 or TRBV12-4 to TRBJ2-5; maybe TRBD1 (6 bases). This CDR3 is built from 13 residues. The V gene lost 11 bases and the J gene lost 1 base, with 14 bases spanning the gap.

The J gene is TRBJ2-3, the V gene TRBV20-1; TRBD2 matches at 10 bases. The germline gives CDR1 DFQATT, CDR2 SNEGSKA (reference sequence). This CDR3 has 16 amino acids. The ends lost 0 bases at V and 4 bases at J; junction bases unmatched: 7. This CDR3 reads CSAREISGGRPDTQYF. CDR3 sequence (DNA): TGCAGTGCTAGAGAAATTAGCGGGGGGCGACCAGATACGCAGTATTTT.

This clonotype has only a few counts. This chain connects TRBV28 to TRBJ2-2; TRBD1 matches 9 bases. The CDR3 runs 15 residues. V was pared by 5 bases and J by 6 bases, with 7 bases of the junction left unmatched. From germline, CDR1 is MDHEN and CDR2 SYDVKM. The CDR3 loop reads CASSLQGASPGELFF. Written as DNA, the CDR3 is TGTGCCAGCAGTCTACAGGGGGCCTCCCCCGGGGAGCTGTTTTTT.

This clonotype appeared many times. The chain uses TRBV7-8 and TRBJ1-1; TRBD1 matches 7 bases. V shed 4 bases, J shed 0 bases, and the junction held 5 bases outside the gene matches. Germline V gene lookup returns CDR1 SGHVS and CDR2 FQNEAQ. The CDR3 loop spans 15 amino acids. CDR3 nucleotides: TGTGCCAGCAGCTGGGACAGTTTCATGAACACTGAAGCTTTCTTT. Amino acids: CASSWDSFMNTEAFF.

This clonotype was counted ten times or more. The rearrangement uses TRBV7-9 and TRBJ2-7; 8 bases are a match to TRBD1. Germline assignment: CDR1 SEHNR and CDR2 FQNEAQ (reference sequence). The CDR3 has 15 amino acids. Trimming took 1 base from V and 6 from J; bases not matched to a gene: 8. CDR3: CASSLDRAGGGEQYF. CDR3 coding DNA: TGTGCCAGCAGCTTAGACCGGGCAGGGGGCGGCGAGCAGTACTTC.

This clonotype was counted only a few times. V and J are TRBV19 and TRBJ2-1; 8 bases map to TRBD1. V shed 4 bases, J shed 1 base, and the junction held 3 bases outside the gene matches. Looked up from germline, CDR1 is LNHDA and CDR2 is SQIVND (reference sequence). CDR3 length: 15 amino acids. The CDR3 reads CASSTYRGSYNEQFF. The CDR3 DNA follows: TGTGCCAGTAGTACCTACAGGGGGTCCTACAATGAGCAGTTCTTC.

V usage is TRBV27 and J usage is TRBJ1-4; D is possibly TRBD1 (5 bases). The CDR3 spans 17 residues. V gave up 4 bases and J gave up 0 bases, with 15 bases separating them. CDR1 MNHEY and CDR2 SMNVEV come from the germline V gene (reference sequence). Written as DNA, the CDR3 is TGTGCCAGCAGTTGGGGGTACGGTTTATCAACTAATGAAAAACTGTTTTTT. Translated: CASSWGYGLSTNEKLFF. Combining the CDR3 with reference TRBV27 and TRBJ1-4 gives the whole variable domain EAQVTQNPRYLITVTGKKLTVTCSQNMNHEYMSWYRQDPGLGLRQIYYSMNVEVTDKGDVPEGYKVSRKEKRNFPLILESPSPNQTSLYFCASSWGYGLSTNEKLFFGSGTQLSVL.

The rearrangement links TRBV29-1 to TRBJ1-2, with a tentative D call TRBD1 (6 bases). This CDR3 spans 11 amino acids. The germline gives CDR1 SQVTM, CDR2 ANQGSEA. Here the CDR3 reads CVMWGAGGYTF. As DNA, the CDR3 is TGCGTAATGTGGGGGGCTGGGGGCTACACCTTC.

This clonotype was found a few times. The chain uses TRBV7-6 and TRBJ2-3; TRBD2 matches 9 bases. V was pared by 2 bases and J by 6 bases, with 6 bases of the junction left unmatched. CDR3 size: 15 residues. Per the germline V gene, CDR1 is SGHVS and CDR2 is FNYEAQ. The CDR3 is CASSLSRGGPDTQYF. In nucleotides, the CDR3 is TGTGCCAGCAGCTTATCGCGGGGGGGCCCTGATACGCAGTATTTT.

This clonotype appeared a few times. This chain joins TRBV7-3 and TRBJ2-3, with 11 bases identical to TRBD2. The germline V gene encodes CDR1 SGHTA and CDR2 FQGTGA. The CDR3 has 18 amino acids. V dropped 1 base and J dropped 4; count of bases not matched to a gene: 10. This chain's CDR3 is CASSLIGGSGGAADTQYF. CDR3 sequence (DNA): TGTGCCAGCAGCTTAATAGGTGGTAGCGGGGGGGCCGCAGATACGCAGTATTTT.

This chain connects TRBV27 to TRBJ1-2; TRBD1 is a possible D gene (5 bases). V was cut by 3 bases and J by 2 bases, with 13 bases left in between. The CDR3 spans 15 residues. The germline gives CDR1 MNHEY, CDR2 SMNVEV (reference sequence). The CDR3 is CASSFGGSGNYGYTF. The CDR3 region has the DNA TGTGCCAGCAGTTTTGGGGGGAGTGGAAACTATGGCTACACCTTC.

The chain combines TRBV7-3 with TRBJ2-1, with TRBD1 matching 10 bases. Germline V gene data show CDR1 as SGHTA and CDR2 as FQGTGA. This CDR3 comprises 13 residues. The trim removed 10 bases at V and 7 bases at J, leaving 7 bases unmatched. CDR3 sequence reads: CATSGQGWNEQFF. CDR3 DNA sequence: TGTGCCACCTCGGGACAGGGGTGGAATGAGCAGTTCTTC.

For the CDR3, the DNA is TGTGCCAGCAGTTACGCCGTCCACAGTGGAAGCACAGATACGCAGTATTTT. It encodes CASSYAVHSGSTDTQYF. The V call is TRBV6-5, the J call TRBJ2-3; no clear D gene. There are 17 residues in the CDR3. Between the trimmed V and J ends, which lost 2 bases and 0 bases, there was a span of 15 bases. CDR1 MNHEY and CDR2 SVGAGI come from the germline V gene.

This clonotype has a handful of counts. The rearrangement joins TRBV7-9 to TRBJ2-7, with 8 nucleotides matching TRBD2. The V gene's germline CDR1 is SEHNR and CDR2 FQNEAQ (reference sequence). The length of the CDR3 is 16 residues. V trimming: 4 bases; J trimming: 2 bases; junction bases outside the gene matches: 10. The CDR3 loop is CASSSVGRGFPYEQYV. CDR3 nucleotide sequence: TGTGCCAGCAGCTCCGTCGGGAGGGGATTTCCCTACGAGCAGTACGTC.

This clonotype occurred many times. The chain employs TRBV7-9 and TRBJ2-1; 10 nucleotides agree with TRBD2. The trim removed 5 bases at V and 11 bases at J, leaving 9 bases unmatched. Per the germline V gene, CDR1 is SEHNR and CDR2 is FQNEAQ (reference sequence). The CDR3 totals 14 residues. The CDR3 DNA reads as TGTGCCAGCAGCCCTGGACTAGCGGCTAAACAGCAGTTCTTC. Translated, it gives CASSPGLAAKQQFF.